This T cell receptor beta chain stems from a study of blood T cell repertoires in COVID-19. Study background: The samples span acute and convalescent COVID-19 from the United States, Italy and Spain. T cells, B-cell-depleted T cells, or PBMCs provided the cDNA or gDNA that served as material.

The CDR3 sequence is 13 residues long. Germline loops: CDR1 MNHEY, CDR2 SVGEGT. V lost 5 bases and J lost 5, with 10 bases in between. Original processing methods: Cell counts per sample came from amplifying reference gene primers. Assay used: immunoSEQ multiplex PCR; TCRdb lists only in-frame clones, some missing. That table gives V, J and clone size, and the DNA gave D and trimming. The profile shows some 99,000 clones, 75% to 90% of them singletons. The chain links TRBV6-2 or TRBV6-3 to TRBJ2-1, with D unclear. The receptor comes from a human donor in a cohort sampled during active COVID-19. Sequenced material: peripheral blood. As DNA, the CDR3 is TGTGCCAGCAGTCGCCGGGTCCACAATGAGCAGTTCTTC. Translation gives CASSRRVHNEQFF.